The entry that follows covers one TCR beta chain sequence. What it recognizes is unknown. The PCR contained 60 Vbeta and 13 Jbeta primers. TCRdb's copy holds only in-frame clones and misses some; the assay was immunoSEQ multiplex PCR. Here the sample spans around 140,000 clones, approximately 77% being singletons. The sample originates from a study of cytomegalovirus exposure and HLA in healthy donors. Notes on the study in general: There were a few CMV-associated chains whose specificity for CMV antigens was confirmed in vitro. Earlier results showed most TCR beta V segments being productive about 90% or about 30% of the time. In a later analysis, DRB1 alleles had the most associated TCRs; HLA-C alleles the fewest.

As for the donors, each was a healthy bone marrow donor. The specimen sequenced was PBMCs. The origin of this receptor is a woman aged 60-75 years in good health and CMV-seronegative.

CDR3 loop: CASSLEAGPKNIQYF. CDR3 DNA sequence: TGTGCCAGCAGCTTAGAGGCGGGCCCCAAAAACATTCAGTACTTC. The genes are TRBV7-6 and TRBJ2-4; possible D gene TRBD2, 5 bases. The CDR3 length is 15 residues. V shed 1 base and J shed 2 bases, with 9 bases lying between them. The germline V gene encodes CDR1 SGHVS and CDR2 FNYEAQ.